This is a list of T cell receptor beta chains from one sample in a study of T cells after yellow fever vaccination. TCRdb fed the 5' RACE reads into MiXCR, producing one record per CDR3 protein. The data hold about 340,000 distinct CDR3 sequences, with about 4% observed a single time. This specimen was PBMCs, taken 5 days after the yellow fever booster vaccination. These receptors came from a man aged 18-30 years who received the YFV17D yellow fever vaccine. Both conserved end residues are part of each CDR3. D genes are given only for firm matches. Size is omitted from some rows. Given values are once, few, many or a class for expanded clones.

J gene,clone size,CDR3 length,V gene,D gene,CDR3 protein,CDR3 DNA
TRBJ2-1,many,16,TRBV11-2,-,CASSPRGDSSYNEQFF,TGTGCCAGCAGCCCGCGGGGGGACAGCTCCTACAATGAGCAGTTCTTC
TRBJ2-3,many,14,TRBV10-3,TRBD2,CAIRAGVSTDTQYF,TGTGCCATCAGGGCGGGGGTTAGCACAGATACGCAGTATTTT
TRBJ1-6,-,17,TRBV12-3/TRBV12-4,-,CASSLWAVSSYNSPLHF,TGTGCCAGCAGTTTATGGGCAGTCAGCTCCTATAATTCACCCCTCCACTTT
TRBJ1-2,-,16,TRBV27,-,CASSFRWDGLVYGYTF,TGTGCCAGCAGTTTCCGCTGGGACGGTTTGGTCTATGGCTACACCTTC
TRBJ2-5,many,16,TRBV5-6,TRBD1,CASSSPLRDRQETQYF,TGTGCCAGCAGCTCACCTCTCCGGGACAGACAAGAGACCCAGTACTTC
TRBJ2-3,few,14,TRBV12-3/TRBV12-4,-,CASSLQASGDTQYF,TGTGCCAGCAGTTTACAGGCATCCGGAGATACGCAGTATTTT
TRBJ2-7,-,14,TRBV12-3/TRBV12-4,-,CASSLAVGWYEQYF,TGTGCCAGCAGTTTAGCCGTTGGTTGGTACGAGCAGTACTTC
TRBJ2-7,-,14,TRBV20-1,-,CSARARANRHEQYF,TGCAGTGCTAGAGCCAGGGCAAATCGCCACGAGCAGTACTTC
TRBJ1-2,few,13,TRBV5-1,-,CASSLVGPRGYTF,TGCGCCAGCAGCTTGGTGGGTCCGCGGGGCTACACCTTC
TRBJ1-5,-,12,TRBV27,TRBD1,CASSFTGEPQHF,TGTGCCAGCAGTTTCACAGGGGAGCCCCAGCATTTT
TRBJ2-3,few,13,TRBV9,-,CASSVDSPNTQYF,TGTGCCAGCAGCGTAGATTCTCCGAATACGCAGTATTTT
TRBJ2-5,few,12,TRBV5-4,-,CASSHKTGTQYF,TGTGCCAGCAGCCATAAGACGGGGACCCAGTACTTC
TRBJ2-5,-,15,TRBV20-1,TRBD2,CSARATGTSGGTQYF,TGCAGTGCTAGAGCTACCGGGACTAGCGGGGGTACCCAGTACTTC
TRBJ1-1,many,14,TRBV7-6,-,CASTRQGMNTEAFF,TGTGCCAGCACCCGGCAGGGGATGAACACTGAAGCTTTCTTT
TRBJ2-2,few,16,TRBV19,-,CASTAPRGGTPGELFF,TGTGCCAGTACCGCCCCTCGGGGCGGGACCCCCGGGGAGCTGTTTTTT
TRBJ1-1,few,14,TRBV10-3,TRBD1,CAIRTGRGNTEAFF,TGTGCCATCAGGACAGGGCGGGGGAACACTGAAGCTTTCTTT
TRBJ2-5,many,14,TRBV15,TRBD1,CATSSQGADETQYF,TGTGCCACCAGCAGCCAGGGGGCCGATGAGACCCAGTACTTC
TRBJ2-1,few,16,TRBV12-3/TRBV12-4,-,CASSWISGISYNEQFF,TGTGCCAGCAGCTGGATATCCGGGATCTCCTACAATGAGCAGTTCTTC
TRBJ2-3,few,15,TRBV7-9,-,CASSLNAASTDTQYF,TGTGCCAGCAGCCTTAATGCGGCGTCTACGGATACGCAGTATTTT
TRBJ1-2,few,13,TRBV7-8,TRBD1,CASGTDRVDGYTF,TGTGCCAGCGGTACCGACAGGGTGGATGGCTACACCTTC
TRBJ1-1,-,16,TRBV3-1,-,CASSQDFGGPNTEAFF,TGTGCCAGCAGCCAAGATTTTGGGGGACCGAACACTGAAGCTTTCTTT
TRBJ2-2,many,16,TRBV4-1,-,CASSPPRGVGTGELFF,TGCGCCAGCAGCCCCCCGAGGGGGGTTGGCACCGGGGAGCTGTTTTTT
TRBJ2-5,many,13,TRBV18,-,CASSPQSQETQYF,TGTGCCAGCTCACCCCAGAGCCAAGAGACCCAGTACTTC
TRBJ2-4,many,14,TRBV20-1,-,CSAMSGLAKNIQYF,TGCAGTGCTATGAGCGGTCTAGCCAAAAACATTCAGTACTTC
TRBJ1-1,many,19,TRBV21-1,-,CASSKAYSGRRSSDTEAFF,TGTGCCAGCAGCAAAGCTTATTCGGGACGCAGGAGTTCGGACACTGAAGCTTTCTTT
TRBJ2-3,-,13,TRBV29-1,TRBD2,CSVGTSGVDTQYF,TGCAGCGTTGGGACTAGCGGGGTTGATACGCAGTATTTT
TRBJ1-2,many,13,TRBV6-6,-,CASSYGGPYGYTF,TGTGCCAGCAGTTATGGGGGGCCTTATGGCTACACCTTC
TRBJ1-2,many,14,TRBV5-1,TRBD1,CASSLLQGANGYTF,TGCGCCAGCAGCTTACTACAGGGGGCGAATGGCTACACCTTC
TRBJ1-2,-,15,TRBV28,-,CASSQPTGAASGYTF,TGTGCCAGCAGTCAACCGACAGGCGCGGCCTCCGGCTACACCTTC